Following are 8 T cell receptor beta chains from one sample sequenced in a study of blood T cell repertoires in COVID-19. The method was immunoSEQ multiplex PCR; TCRdb's version includes in-frame clones alone and lacks a portion of them. The repertoire holds some 170,000 clones, 82% seen once, with approximately 8.7% in the top ten. Sequencing used peripheral blood. All receptors come from a woman aged 70-85 years with acute or convalescent COVID-19.

The gene calls are TRBV7-6 and TRBJ1-1; TRBD1 aligns across 8 bases. This CDR3 is built from 16 residues. V shed 5 bases, J shed 0 bases, and the junction held 8 bases outside the gene matches. Germline-derived CDR1 and CDR2 are SGHVS and FNYEAQ. CDR3 coding DNA: TGTGCCAGCAGCCCGCGGACAGGGCCCATGAACACTGAAGCTTTCTTT. This translates into CASSPRTGPMNTEAFF.

The chain carries TRBV5-1 and TRBJ2-5; 7 bases line up with TRBD1. The CDR3 is 15 amino acids. Germline CDR1 SGHRS, CDR2 YFSETQ. J gave up 5 bases and V 3 bases, and 10 bases lay outside the gene matches. The chain's CDR3 is CASSSLGTQGETQYF. The DNA for the CDR3 is TGCGCCAGCAGCTCCCTCGGGACACAGGGGGAGACCCAGTACTTC.

The chain employs TRBV9 and TRBJ1-2, with D perhaps matching TRBD1 (5 bases). CDR3 length: 12 residues. Germline V CDR1 and CDR2: SGDLS, YYNGEE. Trimming removed 3 bases at V and 6 bases at J, with 9 bases between. The CDR3 is CASSGFRDGYTF. For the CDR3, the DNA is TGTGCCAGCAGCGGCTTCAGGGATGGCTACACCTTC.

The chain couples TRBV3-1 (or the pseudogene TRBV3-2) to TRBJ1-4; weak D call: TRBD1 (5 bases). The CDR3 has 15 amino acids. Germline assignment: CDR1 LGHDT and CDR2 YNNKEL (reference sequence). Trimming stripped 1 base from V and 3 bases from J, with 9 bases between. CDR3: CASSQVGHSNEKLFF. As DNA, the CDR3 is TGTGCCAGCAGCCAAGTAGGACACTCTAATGAAAAACTGTTTTTT.

The chain combines TRBV9 with TRBJ2-7, with D unclear. The CDR3 length is 14 residues. CDR1 SGDLS and CDR2 YYNGEE come from the germline V gene. The V and J ends lost 4 bases and 0 bases respectively, with 11 bases between them. The CDR3 sequence is CASSPRLLSYEQYF. In nucleotides, the CDR3 is TGTGCCAGCAGCCCGAGACTGCTCTCCTACGAGCAGTACTTC.

Note on this clone: Germline is not matched at one junction end, which may reflect a read error. This sequence joins TRBV5-6 and TRBJ1-2; unclear D gene. Germline V gene data show CDR1 as SGHDT and CDR2 as YYEEEE. The length of the CDR3 is 14 residues. CDR3 residues: CAGSEPVGTYGYTF. The CDR3 DNA sequence: TGTGCCGGCAGCGAACCGGTCGGTACCTATGGCTACACCTTC.

This chain joins TRBV7-2 and TRBJ1-6, with D uncertain. The germline V gene encodes CDR1 SGHTA and CDR2 FQGNSA. Between the trimmed V and J ends, which lost 5 bases and 7 bases, there was a span of 9 bases. The CDR3 has 13 residues. CDR3 residues: CASSLRMNSPLHF. The CDR3 bases are TGTGCCAGCAGCCTACGTATGAATTCACCCCTCCACTTT. The variable domain in full, completed from reference TRBV7-2 and TRBJ1-6, reads GAGVSQSPSNKVTEKGKDVELRCDPISGHTALYWYRQSLGQGLEFLIYFQGNSAPDKSGLPSDRFSAERTGGSVSTLTIQRTQQEDSAVYLCASSLRMNSPLHFGNGTRLTVT.

CDR3 sequence: CSASVFLGSGEQYF. The CDR3 bases are TGCAGTGCTAGTGTTTTCCTGGGGAGTGGCGAGCAGTACTTC. The chain uses TRBV20-1 and TRBJ2-7, with D perhaps matching TRBD2 (5 bases). Per the germline V gene, CDR1 is DFQATT and CDR2 is SNEGSKA (reference sequence). The CDR3 is 14 amino acids. Trimming pared 3 bases from V and 6 bases from J, leaving 18 bases between.